The clone carrying this TCR beta chain was counted at least ten times. This entry is derived from a study of shared clonotypes between healthy human individuals. Using immunoSEQ multiplex PCR, the repertoire was profiled, and TCRdb retains in-frame clones only, with some absent. The table includes 550,000 to 850,000 clones, around two thirds detected once. The sequencing sample was made of memory CD4+ T cells sorted from blood. Specified subset: CD45RA-negative fraction. This TCR was recovered from a woman aged 25-40 years in good health.

CDR3 nucleotides: TGTGCCAGCAGCTCAATAGGGACAGGGGGGAGCACTGAAGCTTTCTTT. Translated: CASSSIGTGGSTEAFF. The chain uses TRBV7-9 and TRBJ1-1; 11 bases are a match to TRBD1. V gave up 4 bases and J gave up 4 bases; unmatched junction bases: 8. Germline-derived CDR1 and CDR2 are SEHNR and FQNEAQ (reference sequence). This CDR3 region has 16 residues.